This TCR beta chain was found in a study of T-cell memory formation after mild COVID-19. For the study at large: TCR clusters were mostly donor specific. Findings and limits, study-wide: Cross-reactive memory appears to have joined, as suggested by some responding clones showing up in pre-infection memory. CD4+ contracting clones lay mainly in CM and EM, CD8+ ones in EMRA. Clones contracting over day 15 to 85 were CD4/CD8 balanced, with later expanders leaning CD4+.

Each CDR3 protein gets one entry after TCRdb re-called the 5' RACE reads with MiXCR. The sample holds 530,000 or so distinct CDR3 sequences, roughly 17% seen once. CDR1 and CDR2 (germline): SGHVS, FNYEAQ. This CDR3 region has 16 residues. V was shortened by 5 bases and J by 5 bases, with 21 bases between the two germline ends. The table lists this clonotype with a few counts. Its antigen remains unidentified. This clonotype was obtained from an adult woman who had mild COVID-19 (a few samples of this study predate the infection). Cell type and time point are not known. The V call is TRBV7-6, the J call TRBJ2-5; tentatively, D is TRBD2 (6 bases). The sequencing input was PBMCs or a T cell subset sorted from them (not recorded which). The CDR3: CASSTPGTHPPETQYF. CDR3 sequence (DNA): TGTGCCAGCAGCACGCCCGGGACTCATCCCCCGGAGACCCAGTACTTC.